Sequencing of this T cell receptor (beta chain) was carried out in a study of radiation and T cells in renal cell carcinoma (dated by TCRdb to 2019 to 2021). As for the study more broadly: The samples were obtained from a clinical trial, where primary renal cell carcinomas were treated with 15 Gy stereotactic body radiation therapy and then removed by nephrectomy 4 weeks afterward. A total of fewer than 55 samples underwent TCR beta sequencing, made up of approximately 26 tumors and about 27 peripheral blood samples. Across all 55 or so samples, under 5 million unique CDR3 nucleotide sequences, encoding 2,658,974 unique CDR3 amino acid sequences, were identified. Broader findings and caveats from the paper: Because no pretreatment tumor biopsies were available, whether clonotypes were present in the tumor at baseline could not be determined. Top tumor clonotypes rose in blood from baseline to 2 weeks post-radiation, then contracted by 4 weeks, suggesting transient expansion of tumor-resident clones. Dynamics of the blood repertoire were not tracked past 4 weeks after treatment. With a single-armed trial design, the study had no way to address how radiation dose or scheduling affects the TCR repertoire.

About this clone: The antigen this receptor binds is unknown. The input lacks base qualities; no much larger clone sits a single base away.

Following the manufacturer's recommendations, the immunoSEQ kit was used to generate TCR beta libraries from genomic DNA. To prepare libraries, a first multiplex PCR with proprietary primers was run, followed by a second PCR that added unique barcodes, and a bead cleanup was done after each round. A kit-provided positive control reaction and a negative control reaction were included in every sample batch. The final libraries were assessed on an Agilent 4200 TapeStation D1000 ScreenTape, pooled by volume, and quantified by qPCR. Sequencing was performed on an Illumina NextSeq500 with a MidOutput 150-cycle cartridge, and 156 Read1 and 15 Index1 cycles were run with kit custom primers. The pooled library was loaded at 0.95 to 1 pM, with a roughly 20% PhiX control spiked in. The authors processed their data as follows. Vendor-processed data were analyzed in R, and a clonotype was defined as all T cells sharing the same CDR3 nucleotide sequence. In the clone abundance analyses, frequencies were normalized to the 10,000 most abundant clones in each sample. Before analysis, public T cell clones were removed, and these numbered fewer than five per sample on average. An abundance difference of at least 32-fold between compartments was the criterion for calling clonotypes tumor-enriched or baseline blood-enriched. A beta-binomial differential abundance model was used to identify clonotypes that were expanded or contracted between blood time points. Similarity between tumor and blood repertoires was quantified using the Baroni-Urbani and Buser coefficient, and groups were compared with two-tailed Wilcoxon tests in R. Held by TCRdb, this immuneACCESS table contains in-frame sequences only and omits some clones. Under half of the omission traces to an unresolved V gene where checked; the cause of the rest is unknown. Clone size and the V and J calls come from that table; the DNA yielded D and trimming. A total of more than 140,000 clones appear in this sample, over 80% of them only once. In total, the top ten clones hold 20% to 25% of the sample.

The germline ends are 14 bases apart after V is trimmed by 1 base and J by 8 bases. CDR1 and CDR2 are drawn from the germline V gene: SGHTA, FQGNSA. The CDR3 has 14 amino acids, counting the end cysteine and phenylalanine. Only the CDR3 part of the read is kept: 42 bases, read in frame from the first base. The time point label, read with the paper, signifies: baseline pretreatment blood. The intended sense of this specimen's treatment or condition label: 15 Gy SBRT to primary tumor, nephrectomy 4 weeks later. To follow tumor-enriched clonotypes, peripheral blood was collected serially from radiation-treated patients at baseline and again at 2 weeks and 4 weeks after SBRT. All patients had renal cell carcinoma with clear cell pathology. Genomic DNA for TCR sequencing was prepared using the QIAamp DNA Blood Mini Kit (Qiagen). Only samples passing all quality control checks were included in the analyses.

The chain couples TRBV7-2 to TRBJ1-2, and perhaps TRBD1 as D gene, on 6 matching bases. The starting material was blood, obtained from a patient whose treatment included radiotherapy and nephrectomy. This sequence was found in a woman between 50 and 59 years old with renal cell carcinoma. The CDR3 region reads CASSLVSGAEGYTF. The nucleotide sequence is given as TGTGCCAGCAGCTTAGTGTCGGGGGCGGAGGGCTACACCTTC.